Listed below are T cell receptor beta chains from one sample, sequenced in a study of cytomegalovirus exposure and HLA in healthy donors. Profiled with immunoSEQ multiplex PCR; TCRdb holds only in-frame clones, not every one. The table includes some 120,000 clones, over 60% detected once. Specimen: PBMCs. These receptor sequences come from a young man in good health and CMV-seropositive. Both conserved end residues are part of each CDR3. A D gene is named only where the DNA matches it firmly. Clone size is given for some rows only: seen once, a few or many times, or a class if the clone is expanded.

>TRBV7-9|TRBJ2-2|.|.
TGTGCCAGCAGCTCCCGACAGGCCGGGACAACGAACACCGGGGAGCTGTTTTTT
CASSSRQAGTTNTGELFF
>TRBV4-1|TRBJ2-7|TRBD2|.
TGCGCCAGCAGCCAAGCAGCGGGGGGGTTTTACGAGCAGTACTTC
CASSQAAGGFYEQYF
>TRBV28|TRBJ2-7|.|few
TGTGCCAGCAGCATCGGCACAGGCTACAAGCCGTACTTC
CASSIGTGYKPYF
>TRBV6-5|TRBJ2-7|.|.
TGTGCCAGCAGTGATGGCCGGGAGACCTACGAGCAGTACTTC
CASSDGRETYEQYF
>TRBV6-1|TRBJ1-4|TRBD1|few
TGTGCCAGCAGTGAGGGGACAGGGCAAAGTGAAAAACTGTTTTTT
CASSEGTGQSEKLFF
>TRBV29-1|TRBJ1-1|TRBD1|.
TGCAGCGTTAGCGGGACAGGGGGTGTTGAAGCTTTCTTT
CSVSGTGGVEAFF
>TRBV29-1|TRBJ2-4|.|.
TGCAGCGTCGTGCCGGGATTAGCCAAAAACATTCAGTACTTC
CSVVPGLAKNIQYF
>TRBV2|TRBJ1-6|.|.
TGTGCCAGCAGTGAACAGGGGATTTCACCCCTCCACTTT
CASSEQGISPLHF
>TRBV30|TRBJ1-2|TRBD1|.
TGTGCGCTGGGCAGGGGGGCGCCGGGCAGCTACACCTTC
CALGRGAPGSYTF
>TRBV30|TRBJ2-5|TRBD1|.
TGTGCCTGGGGACGACAGGGGGAGACCCAGTACTTC
CAWGRQGETQYF
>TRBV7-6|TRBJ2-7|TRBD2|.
TGTGCCAGCAGCCCGTCGGGAAGCGGGGGAGTCGAGCAGTACTTC
CASSPSGSGGVEQYF
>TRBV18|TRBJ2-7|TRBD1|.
TGTGCCAGCTCACCCACGGACAGGGGGAGCTCCTACGAGCAGTACTTC
CASSPTDRGSSYEQYF
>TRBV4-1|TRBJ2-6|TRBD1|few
TGCGCCAGCAGCCAAGTCGGGACAGGGGTGGTGAGAGGGGCCAACGTCCTGACTTTC
CASSQVGTGVVRGANVLTF
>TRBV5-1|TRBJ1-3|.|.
TGCGCCAGCAGCTCGGGGGGGCTGAGCTCTGGAAACACCATATATTTT
CASSSGGLSSGNTIYF
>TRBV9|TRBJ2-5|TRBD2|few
TGTGCCAGCAGCAGCGGACTAGCGGGGGCTCGCCCTTTCCAAGAGACCCAGTACTTC
CASSSGLAGARPFQETQYF
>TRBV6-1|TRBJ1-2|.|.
TGTGCCAGCACCCCGGGACAAGCATTTAACTATGGCTACACCTTC
CASTPGQAFNYGYTF
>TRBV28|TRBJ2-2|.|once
TGTGCCAGTTCCTCGGTCTCGCGGAGTGGTACCGGGGAGCTGTTTTTT
CASSSVSRSGTGELFF
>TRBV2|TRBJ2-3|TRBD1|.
TGTGCCAGCCTCCGGGACAGGGGGACAGATACGCAGTATTTT
CASLRDRGTDTQYF
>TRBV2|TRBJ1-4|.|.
TGTGCCAGCAGCGTCTCACGGGGAACTAATGAAAAACTGTTTTTT
CASSVSRGTNEKLFF
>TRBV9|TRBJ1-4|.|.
TGTGCCAGCAGCGCGACAGGATACGGGGAAAAACTGTTTTTT
CASSATGYGEKLFF
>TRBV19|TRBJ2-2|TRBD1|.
TGTGCCAGTAGTATAAGGGACAGGGGCCAGGACACCGGGGAGCTGTTTTTT
CASSIRDRGQDTGELFF
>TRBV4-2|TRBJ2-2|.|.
TGTGCCAGCAGCCAACAAGAGGGAGTTGGGGAGCTGTTTTTT
CASSQQEGVGELFF
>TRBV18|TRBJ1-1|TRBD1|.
TGTGCCAGCTCACCATCGGGACAGGGGGCCGGCACTGAAGCTTTCTTT
CASSPSGQGAGTEAFF
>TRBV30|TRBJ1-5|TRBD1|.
TGTGCCTGGGGCGGACAGGGCCATCAGCCCCAGCATTTT
CAWGGQGHQPQHF
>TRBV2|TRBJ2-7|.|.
TGTGCGGGGGGGGACACCTACTCCTACGAGCAGTACTTC
CAGGDTYSYEQYF
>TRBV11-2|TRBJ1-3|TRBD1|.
TGTGCCAGCAGCTATTACAGGGGCGCAGGAAACACCATATATTTT
CASSYYRGAGNTIYF
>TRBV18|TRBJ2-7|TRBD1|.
TGTGCCAGCTCAGCGACCGGGACAGGGGGTCCCGAGCAGTACTTC
CASSATGTGGPEQYF
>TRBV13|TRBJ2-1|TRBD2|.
TGTGCCAGCAGCTTCCTTGGACTAGCGGGTGGTAATGAGCAGTTCTTC
CASSFLGLAGGNEQFF
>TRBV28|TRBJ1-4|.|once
TGTGCCAGCAGTTTAATCGGGGAGGGGGTTGGTAAACTGTTTTTT
CASSLIGEGVGKLFF
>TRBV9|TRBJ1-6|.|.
TGTGCCAGCAGCGTAGGTTCCGGGAGCTCCTATAATTCACCCCTCCACTTT
CASSVGSGSSYNSPLHF
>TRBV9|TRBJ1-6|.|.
TGTGCCAGCAGTATTAGACAGTCCAATTCACCCCTCCACTTT
CASSIRQSNSPLHF
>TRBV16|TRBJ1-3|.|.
TGTGCCAGCAGCCAACAAGGGGACACCATATATTTT
CASSQQGDTIYF
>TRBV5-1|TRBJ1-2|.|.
TGCGCCAGCAGCTTGGCCGGACAGCTATTGCTTGGCTACCCCTTC
CASSLAGQLLLGYPF
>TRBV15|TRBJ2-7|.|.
TGTGCCACCAGCAGGTCTTTGACAGGTTCCTACGAGCAGTACTTC
CATSRSLTGSYEQYF
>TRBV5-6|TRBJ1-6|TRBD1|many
TGTGCCAGCAGCTTACCGGACAGGGGTTCACCCCTCCACTTT
CASSLPDRGSPLHF